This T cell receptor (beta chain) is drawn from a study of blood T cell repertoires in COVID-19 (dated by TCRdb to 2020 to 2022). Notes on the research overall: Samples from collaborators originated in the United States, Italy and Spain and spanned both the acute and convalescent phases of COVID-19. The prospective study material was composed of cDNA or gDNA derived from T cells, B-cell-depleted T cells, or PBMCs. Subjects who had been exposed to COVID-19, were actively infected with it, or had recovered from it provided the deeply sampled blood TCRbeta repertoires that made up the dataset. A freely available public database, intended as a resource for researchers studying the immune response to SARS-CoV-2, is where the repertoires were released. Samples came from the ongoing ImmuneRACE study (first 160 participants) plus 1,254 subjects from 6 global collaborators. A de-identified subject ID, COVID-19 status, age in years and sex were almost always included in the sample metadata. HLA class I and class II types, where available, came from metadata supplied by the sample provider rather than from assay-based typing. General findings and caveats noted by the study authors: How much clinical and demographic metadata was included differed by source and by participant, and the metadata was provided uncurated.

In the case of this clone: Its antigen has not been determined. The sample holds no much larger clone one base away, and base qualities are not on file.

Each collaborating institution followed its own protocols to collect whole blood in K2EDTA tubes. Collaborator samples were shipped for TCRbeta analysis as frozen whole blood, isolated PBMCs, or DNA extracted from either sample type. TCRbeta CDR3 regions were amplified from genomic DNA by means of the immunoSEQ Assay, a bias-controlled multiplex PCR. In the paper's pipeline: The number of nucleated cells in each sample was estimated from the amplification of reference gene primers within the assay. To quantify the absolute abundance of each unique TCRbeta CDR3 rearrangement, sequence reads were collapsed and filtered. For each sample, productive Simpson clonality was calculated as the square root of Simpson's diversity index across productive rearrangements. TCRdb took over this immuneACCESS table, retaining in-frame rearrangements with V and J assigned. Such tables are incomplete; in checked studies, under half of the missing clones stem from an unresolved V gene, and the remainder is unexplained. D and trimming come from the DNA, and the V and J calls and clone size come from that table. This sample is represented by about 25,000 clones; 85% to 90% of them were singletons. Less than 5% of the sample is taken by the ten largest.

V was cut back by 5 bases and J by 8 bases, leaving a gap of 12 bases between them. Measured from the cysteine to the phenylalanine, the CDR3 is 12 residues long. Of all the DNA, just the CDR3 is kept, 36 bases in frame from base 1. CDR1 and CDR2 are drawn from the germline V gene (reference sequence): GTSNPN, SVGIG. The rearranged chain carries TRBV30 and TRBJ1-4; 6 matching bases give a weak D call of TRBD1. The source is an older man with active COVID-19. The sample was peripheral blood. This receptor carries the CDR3 CAWGGASEKLFF. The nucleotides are TGTGCCTGGGGGGGGGCGAGCGAAAAACTGTTTTTT.